One and the same sample provided the 11 T cell receptor beta chains below, sequenced in a study of CD8+ T cells in alopecia areata. Treatment denoted: oral pan-JAK inhibitor, 5-10 mg twice daily. As the sequencing template, cDNA was produced by extracting RNA and reverse transcribing it. Clones were sequenced by immunoSEQ multiplex PCR, and TCRdb holds only the in-frame ones, with some missing. The sample yields some 190,000 clones, roughly half seen once. Sequencing used CD8+ T cells sorted from blood, obtained at roughly week 52, from a patient treated with tofacitinib. The receptors were sampled from a human donor with alopecia areata.

The genes are TRBV15 and TRBJ2-1; D might be TRBD2 (6 bases). This CDR3 has 16 amino acids. V dropped 3 bases and J dropped 3 bases, with 15 bases sitting between them. From germline, CDR1 is LNHNV and CDR2 YYDKDF (reference sequence). In nucleotides, the CDR3 is TGTGCCACCAGCAGTCTGCTGGGGGGAGTCTACAATGAGCAGTTCTTC. This codes for CATSSLLGGVYNEQFF.

This clone was recorded a few times. V gene TRBV10-2 combines with J gene TRBJ2-7, with a possible D match to TRBD1 (5 bases). The CDR3 runs 11 residues. The V end was cut by 8 bases, the J end by 3 bases, with 8 bases between. Germline V gene sequence: CDR1 WSHSY, CDR2 SAAADI. The CDR3 sequence is CASRTGYEQYF. Written as DNA, the CDR3 is TGCGCCAGCCGAACAGGCTACGAGCAGTACTTC.

This clone has more than one count but fewer than ten. The rearrangement uses TRBV30 and TRBJ1-1, with D tentatively TRBD1 (6 bases). Germline V lookup: CDR1 GTSNPN, CDR2 SVGIG (reference sequence). Trimming took 3 bases from V and 4 from J, leaving 12 bases between them. The CDR3 contains 13 residues. As DNA, the CDR3 is TGTGCCTGGAGGGAGACAGGTATCACTGAAGCTTTCTTT. Translating gives CAWRETGITEAFF.

This chain connects TRBV2 to TRBJ1-1; no firm D call. The V end lost 6 bases, the J end lost 1 base, and 3 bases lay between the germline ends. The V gene's germline CDR1 is SNHLY and CDR2 FYNNEI. The length of the CDR3 is 11 residues. The CDR3 DNA follows: TGTGCCAGCAGGCGGAACACTGAAGCTTTCTTT. Protein: CASRRNTEAFF.

The chain joins TRBV30 to TRBJ2-1, with 8 positions matching TRBD1. The CDR3 loop spans 19 amino acids. Per the germline V gene, CDR1 is GTSNPN and CDR2 is SVGIG (reference sequence). The V and J ends lost 2 bases and 2 bases, in that order; junction bases with no gene match: 17. In DNA, the CDR3 is TGTGCCTGGAGTCTACCCTCGGGACAGGTACTTACACCCTACAATGAGCAGTTCTTC. It is translated as CAWSLPSGQVLTPYNEQFF.

This clone has just a few counts. This chain uses TRBV29-1 with TRBJ2-6, with D hard to call. CDR3 length equals 16 residues. Trimming removed 1 base at V and 0 bases at J, with 10 bases between. CDR1 and CDR2 from the germline V gene are SQVTM and ANQGSEA. CDR3 in amino acids: CSVEVPTHSGANVLTF. As DNA, the CDR3 is TGCAGCGTTGAAGTTCCAACCCACTCTGGGGCCAACGTCCTGACTTTC.

This chain uses TRBV15 with TRBJ1-6, with no clear D. This CDR3 contains 14 residues. Germline CDR1 reads LNHNV; CDR2 reads YYDKDF (reference sequence). V shed 6 bases and J shed 7 bases, with 13 bases lying between them. CDR3 in amino acids: CATRSPGENSPLHF. Here the CDR3 DNA reads TGTGCCACCAGGTCGCCTGGGGAAAATTCACCCCTCCACTTT.

The gene calls are TRBV11-2 and TRBJ2-5; TRBD2 matches 11 bases. CDR3 length equals 18 residues. Trimming removed 1 base from V and 4 bases from J; junction bases left unmatched: 11. Germline V gene sequence: CDR1 SGHAT, CDR2 FQNNGV. DNA for the CDR3: TGTGCCAGCAGCTTAGGGCCCGGGACTAGCGGACAACTAGAGACCCAGTACTTC. Encoded protein: CASSLGPGTSGQLETQYF.

This clone was counted a few times. The chain couples TRBV29-1 to TRBJ2-3, with D unclear. The CDR3 contains 10 residues. Germline V gene lookup returns CDR1 SQVTM and CDR2 ANQGSEA. This chain's CDR3 is CVTSTDTQYF. The CDR3 nucleotides are TGCGTGACTAGCACAGATACGCAGTATTTT.

The rearrangement joins TRBV23-1 to TRBJ2-7; 9 nucleotides agree with TRBD1. TRBV23-1 carries the ORF label, with uncertain function. This CDR3 has 14 residues. V lost 6 bases and J lost 2; bases outside the gene matches: 5. The CDR3 sequence is CASSRRTGAYEQYF. CDR3 in DNA: TGCGCCAGCAGCCGCCGGACAGGGGCCTACGAGCAGTACTTC.

This clone was counted between two and nine times. The sample has other DNA sequences that encode this CDR3 too. The chain is built from TRBV30 and TRBJ1-2, with no clear D. Trimming removed 3 bases from V and 4 bases from J, with 6 bases in between. This CDR3 is built from 11 residues. Germline assignment: CDR1 GTSNPN and CDR2 SVGIG (reference sequence). In DNA, the CDR3 is TGTGCCTGGAGCGTGGGCTATGGCTACACCTTC. Protein sequence: CAWSVGYGYTF.